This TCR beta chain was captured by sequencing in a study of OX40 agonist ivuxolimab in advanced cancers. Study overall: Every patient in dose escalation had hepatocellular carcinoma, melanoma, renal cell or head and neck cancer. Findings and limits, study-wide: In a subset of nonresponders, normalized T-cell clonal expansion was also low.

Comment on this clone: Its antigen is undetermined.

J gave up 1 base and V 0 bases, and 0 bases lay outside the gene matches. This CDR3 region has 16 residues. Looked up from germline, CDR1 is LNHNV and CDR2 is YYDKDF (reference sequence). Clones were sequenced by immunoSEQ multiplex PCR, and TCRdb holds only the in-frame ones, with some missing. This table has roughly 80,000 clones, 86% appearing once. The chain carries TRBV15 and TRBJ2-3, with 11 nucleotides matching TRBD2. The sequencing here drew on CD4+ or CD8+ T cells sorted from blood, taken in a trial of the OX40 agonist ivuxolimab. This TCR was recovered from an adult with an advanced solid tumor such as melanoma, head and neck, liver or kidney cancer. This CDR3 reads CATSRDSGGGTDTQYF. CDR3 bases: TGTGCCACCAGCAGAGATAGCGGGGGGGGCACAGATACGCAGTATTTT.